This T cell receptor beta chain derives from a study of tumor and adjacent non-tumor tissue in lung cancer. Study-level background: Histology: eleven to twelve adenocarcinoma, a couple of squamous cell carcinoma, 1 small cell lung cancer.

To note about this clonotype: Its antigen is unknown. A junction boundary mismatches the germline segment, possibly from a read error.

Three rounds of nested PCR, following a modified ARM-PCR protocol, produced the TCRbeta library. A single record per CDR3 protein comes from TCRdb applying MiXCR to the multiplex PCR reads. The sample has about 75,000 distinct CDR3 sequences, under 85% seen once. The template was RNA from unsorted bulk tissue. Study-level points and caveats: Compared with tumor, normal lung showed significantly lower TCR diversity. Normal lung showed higher cumulative top 100 clone frequency than tumor. Higher tumor TCR diversity was associated with shorter survival.

Germline CDR1 reads SGHNT; CDR2 reads YYREEE (reference sequence). This CDR3 is 14 amino acids long. Sequenced material: lung tumor tissue. The chain is built from TRBV5-4 and TRBJ2-5; no clear D gene. The TCR sequence derives from a woman in her forties or fifties with non-small cell lung cancer. As DNA, the CDR3 is TGTGCCACCAGCTCAACGGGTACTCAAGTGACCCAGTACTTC. It translates to CATSSTGTQVTQYF.